This is a list of T cell receptor beta chains from one sample in a study of pediatric ulcerative colitis. Sequencing was performed with immunoSEQ multiplex PCR; in TCRdb, only in-frame clones are kept and a portion is missing. The top ten clones hold approximately 0.96% of a sample with roughly 14,000 clones, 90% of them seen once. The source material was blood. These receptors were taken from a boy between 5 and 17 years old with moderate ulcerative colitis. Both conserved end residues are part of each CDR3. Each record gives: D gene, clone size, V gene, J gene, CDR3 DNA, CDR3 protein. D genes are given only for firm matches. Where a row states a size, it is once, few, many or the class of an expanded clone; other rows omit it.

D gene: TRBD2; clone size: NA; V gene: TRBV11-2; J gene: TRBJ2-1; CDR3 DNA: TGTGCCAGCAGCTTTTGGACTAGCGGTTACAATGAGCAGTTCTTC; CDR3 protein: CASSFWTSGYNEQFF
D gene: NA; clone size: NA; V gene: TRBV30; J gene: TRBJ1-1; CDR3 DNA: TGTGCCTGGAGCCCAACACAGGGCGGGTACACTGAAGCTTTCTTT; CDR3 protein: CAWSPTQGGYTEAFF
D gene: NA; clone size: once; V gene: TRBV6-1; J gene: TRBJ1-4; CDR3 DNA: TGTGCCAGCAGTGAGCAATTTCCAGGACTTAATGAAAAACTGTTTTTT; CDR3 protein: CASSEQFPGLNEKLFF
D gene: TRBD2; clone size: NA; V gene: TRBV4-2; J gene: TRBJ2-2; CDR3 DNA: TGTGCCAGCAGCCAAGCCCCTAGCGGGAACACCGGGGAGCTGTTTTTT; CDR3 protein: CASSQAPSGNTGELFF
D gene: NA; clone size: NA; V gene: TRBV6-5; J gene: TRBJ2-1; CDR3 DNA: TGTGCCAGCAGTTCCCCCCGTACCTCCTACAATGAGCAGTTCTTC; CDR3 protein: CASSSPRTSYNEQFF
D gene: NA; clone size: NA; V gene: TRBV4-2; J gene: TRBJ2-1; CDR3 DNA: TGTGCCAGCAGCCAAGGGTTTGGAAGCCTAGAATACAATGAGCAGTTCTTC; CDR3 protein: CASSQGFGSLEYNEQFF
D gene: NA; clone size: once; V gene: TRBV30; J gene: TRBJ1-4; CDR3 DNA: TGTGCCTGGAAGCGGGGACCGACTACAACTAATGAAAAACTGTTTTTT; CDR3 protein: CAWKRGPTTTNEKLFF
D gene: TRBD2; clone size: once; V gene: TRBV27; J gene: TRBJ2-2; CDR3 DNA: TGTGCCAGCAGTTTACAGCGGGGCACCGGGGAGCTGTTTTTT; CDR3 protein: CASSLQRGTGELFF
D gene: TRBD2; clone size: NA; V gene: TRBV28; J gene: TRBJ2-5; CDR3 DNA: TGTGCCAGCAGTTCAGGACTAGCGGGAGGCACAGAGACCCAGTACTTC; CDR3 protein: CASSSGLAGGTETQYF
D gene: NA; clone size: NA; V gene: TRBV4-1; J gene: TRBJ2-1; CDR3 DNA: TGCGCCAGCAGCCAAGATCATTTTGGAGGCAATGAGCAGTTCTTC; CDR3 protein: CASSQDHFGGNEQFF
D gene: TRBD1; clone size: NA; V gene: TRBV7-9; J gene: TRBJ2-1; CDR3 DNA: TGTGCCAGCAGCCTATACGGGACAGCGAGCTCCTACAATGAGCAGTTCTTC; CDR3 protein: CASSLYGTASSYNEQFF
D gene: NA; clone size: NA; V gene: TRBV4-2; J gene: TRBJ1-1; CDR3 DNA: TGTGCCAGCAGCCAAGGCCACACATTGAACACTGAAGCTTTCTTT; CDR3 protein: CASSQGHTLNTEAFF
D gene: NA; clone size: NA; V gene: TRBV5-1; J gene: TRBJ2-1; CDR3 DNA: TGCGCCAGCAGCTCGGTGGTGGCGGGTAACAATGAGCAGTTCTTC; CDR3 protein: CASSSVVAGNNEQFF
D gene: TRBD2; clone size: NA; V gene: TRBV27; J gene: TRBJ2-7; CDR3 DNA: TGTGCCAGCAGTTCCGGACTAGCGGGACGTAGCTCCTACGAGCAGTACTTC; CDR3 protein: CASSSGLAGRSSYEQYF
D gene: NA; clone size: NA; V gene: TRBV4-3; J gene: TRBJ2-1; CDR3 DNA: TGCGCCAGCAGCCAAGATCCAGGGACCTACAATGAGCAGTTCTTC; CDR3 protein: CASSQDPGTYNEQFF
D gene: NA; clone size: NA; V gene: TRBV4-1; J gene: TRBJ2-3; CDR3 DNA: TGCGCCAGCAGCCAAGCAAGTGCTACACCGCGCACAGATACGCAGTATTTT; CDR3 protein: CASSQASATPRTDTQYF
D gene: TRBD2; clone size: NA; V gene: TRBV28; J gene: TRBJ2-6; CDR3 DNA: TGTGCCAGCAGTTTTGGCGGGAGTGGTGGGGCCAACGTCCTGACTTTC; CDR3 protein: CASSFGGSGGANVLTF
D gene: TRBD1; clone size: NA; V gene: TRBV30; J gene: TRBJ1-6; CDR3 DNA: TGTGCCTGGGGTCAAGGGGTCGGGACAGGGTACAATTCACCCCTCCACTTT; CDR3 protein: CAWGQGVGTGYNSPLHF
D gene: NA; clone size: NA; V gene: TRBV21-1; J gene: TRBJ2-7; CDR3 DNA: TGTGCCAGCAGCAAAGGGGTAGAGGACAGGGGGATTGTGGACTACGAGCAGTACTTC; CDR3 protein: CASSKGVEDRGIVDYEQYF
D gene: TRBD1; clone size: NA; V gene: TRBV13; J gene: TRBJ1-4; CDR3 DNA: TGTGCCAGCAGCCGAGGGGACAGGGAAAATGAAAAACTGTTTTTT; CDR3 protein: CASSRGDRENEKLFF
D gene: NA; clone size: NA; V gene: TRBV11-3; J gene: TRBJ1-3; CDR3 DNA: TGTGCCAGCAGACCGGGACGGTTGTTATCTGGTGGAGGAATATATTTT; CDR3 protein: CASRPGRLLSGGGIYF
D gene: NA; clone size: few; V gene: TRBV30; J gene: TRBJ1-5; CDR3 DNA: TGTGCCTGGAGTCGAGGGAATAGCAATCAGCCCCAGCATTTT; CDR3 protein: CAWSRGNSNQPQHF
D gene: TRBD1; clone size: NA; V gene: TRBV19; J gene: TRBJ2-2; CDR3 DNA: TGTGCCAGTAGTATTAACGGACAGGGGACCGGGGAGCTGTTTTTT; CDR3 protein: CASSINGQGTGELFF
D gene: TRBD1; clone size: once; V gene: TRBV27; J gene: TRBJ1-5; CDR3 DNA: TGTGCCAGCCATTTGACAGGGGAGGGCAATCAGCCCCAGCATTTT; CDR3 protein: CASHLTGEGNQPQHF
D gene: NA; clone size: NA; V gene: TRBV4-1; J gene: TRBJ2-4; CDR3 DNA: TGCGCCAGCAGCCGGTCGGACTCCTCCCTAGAAAACATTCAGTACTTC; CDR3 protein: CASSRSDSSLENIQYF
D gene: NA; clone size: few; V gene: TRBV5-1; J gene: TRBJ1-2; CDR3 DNA: TGCGCCAGCAGCTTTGAGGGAGTCTCCCGGAATGGCTACACCTTC; CDR3 protein: CASSFEGVSRNGYTF
D gene: NA; clone size: NA; V gene: TRBV5-4; J gene: TRBJ2-3; CDR3 DNA: TGTGCCAGCAGCTTGGAGAGTGGTAGCGGACGCACAGATACGCAGTATTTT; CDR3 protein: CASSLESGSGRTDTQYF
D gene: NA; clone size: NA; V gene: TRBV4-1; J gene: TRBJ2-3; CDR3 DNA: TGCGCCAGCAGCCAAGGAGGGGGGTCCTTGATCACAGATACGCAGTATTTT; CDR3 protein: CASSQGGGSLITDTQYF
D gene: NA; clone size: NA; V gene: TRBV7-3; J gene: TRBJ2-3; CDR3 DNA: TGTGCCAGCAGCCGGGGGACGGGGGATACGCAGTATTTT; CDR3 protein: CASSRGTGDTQYF
D gene: NA; clone size: few; V gene: TRBV6-1; J gene: TRBJ1-6; CDR3 DNA: TGTGCCAGCAGTGAATACGAGAATTCACCCCTCCACTTT; CDR3 protein: CASSEYENSPLHF
D gene: NA; clone size: once; V gene: TRBV29-1; J gene: TRBJ2-3; CDR3 DNA: TGCAGCGTTGGCCCCGAGTATGGAACAGATACGCAGTATTTT; CDR3 protein: CSVGPEYGTDTQYF
D gene: NA; clone size: NA; V gene: TRBV18; J gene: TRBJ2-4; CDR3 DNA: TGTGCCAGCTCACCTGCAAGGACATTGTTTGGATCGGCCAAAAACATTCAGTACTTC; CDR3 protein: CASSPARTLFGSAKNIQYF
D gene: NA; clone size: once; V gene: TRBV6-5; J gene: TRBJ2-2; CDR3 DNA: TGTGCCAGCAGTTACGGGTTGACGGGGGAGCTGTTTTTT; CDR3 protein: CASSYGLTGELFF
D gene: TRBD1; clone size: NA; V gene: TRBV4-1; J gene: TRBJ1-5; CDR3 DNA: TGCGCCAGCAGCCAACGTGAGACAGGGGTTAGCAATCAGCCCCAGCATTTT; CDR3 protein: CASSQRETGVSNQPQHF
D gene: TRBD2; clone size: NA; V gene: TRBV4-1; J gene: TRBJ2-3; CDR3 DNA: TGCGCCAGCAGCGGGGGGGGAACCCGCACAGATACGCAGTATTTT; CDR3 protein: CASSGGGTRTDTQYF
D gene: NA; clone size: NA; V gene: TRBV10-2; J gene: TRBJ2-7; CDR3 DNA: TGCGCCAGCAGTTATTCCGGACTTTACTACGAGCAGTACTTC; CDR3 protein: CASSYSGLYYEQYF
D gene: TRBD2; clone size: NA; V gene: TRBV19; J gene: TRBJ2-3; CDR3 DNA: TGTGCCAGTAGTACCCCTAGCGGGGGGTTCACAGATACGCAGTATTTT; CDR3 protein: CASSTPSGGFTDTQYF
D gene: NA; clone size: NA; V gene: TRBV7-9; J gene: TRBJ1-1; CDR3 DNA: TGTGCCAGCAGCGGGACGGTGAAGACTGAAGCTTTCTTT; CDR3 protein: CASSGTVKTEAFF
D gene: NA; clone size: few; V gene: TRBV5-1; J gene: TRBJ1-5; CDR3 DNA: TGCGCCAGCAGCTTGCACGGAATTGGGGGCAATCAGCCCCAGCATTTT; CDR3 protein: CASSLHGIGGNQPQHF
D gene: TRBD1; clone size: NA; V gene: TRBV6-6; J gene: TRBJ1-5; CDR3 DNA: TGTGCCAGCAGCACAGGGACAGGGCTTTTCAATCAGCCCCAGCATTTT; CDR3 protein: CASSTGTGLFNQPQHF
D gene: NA; clone size: NA; V gene: TRBV28; J gene: TRBJ2-7; CDR3 DNA: TGTGCCAGCAGTCAGACGAAAGGCGAGCAGTACTTC; CDR3 protein: CASSQTKGEQYF
D gene: NA; clone size: NA; V gene: TRBV11-2; J gene: TRBJ2-6; CDR3 DNA: TGTGCCAGCAGCTTAGGGGAACCTGGGGCCAACGTCCTGACTTTC; CDR3 protein: CASSLGEPGANVLTF
D gene: TRBD1; clone size: NA; V gene: TRBV4-2; J gene: TRBJ2-1; CDR3 DNA: TGTGCCAGCAGCCGTACCGGACAGGGGGTTCCCTACAATGAGCAGTTCTTC; CDR3 protein: CASSRTGQGVPYNEQFF
D gene: NA; clone size: NA; V gene: TRBV14; J gene: TRBJ2-6; CDR3 DNA: TGTGCCAGCAGCCAAGGGCAGCGTGGGGCCAACGTCCTGACTTTC; CDR3 protein: CASSQGQRGANVLTF
D gene: NA; clone size: NA; V gene: TRBV4-3; J gene: TRBJ2-5; CDR3 DNA: TGCGCCAGCAGCTCTTCCCTGGCTGTTTATGGGGAGACCCAGTACTTC; CDR3 protein: CASSSSLAVYGETQYF
D gene: TRBD1; clone size: NA; V gene: TRBV4-1; J gene: TRBJ1-4; CDR3 DNA: TGCGCCAGCAGCCAACCCACAGGGGGCAGTGAAAAACTGTTTTTT; CDR3 protein: CASSQPTGGSEKLFF
D gene: TRBD2; clone size: few; V gene: TRBV7-9; J gene: TRBJ2-3; CDR3 DNA: TGTGCCAGCAGCCCTCCCCGGGGTAGCGGGGGTTCAGATACGCAGTATTTT; CDR3 protein: CASSPPRGSGGSDTQYF
D gene: NA; clone size: NA; V gene: TRBV4-3; J gene: TRBJ1-6; CDR3 DNA: TGCGCCAGCAGCCAAGGGGCAGAGAAAATCTCCTATAATTCACCCCTCCACTTT; CDR3 protein: CASSQGAEKISYNSPLHF
D gene: NA; clone size: NA; V gene: TRBV7-9; J gene: TRBJ1-1; CDR3 DNA: TGTGCCAGCAGTTCTAGAATCGGGACGGGATACACTGAAGCTTTCTTT; CDR3 protein: CASSSRIGTGYTEAFF
D gene: TRBD2; clone size: NA; V gene: TRBV7-2; J gene: TRBJ2-5; CDR3 DNA: TGTGCCAGCAGCTTAGGGTGGGCTAGCGGGCGGTACCAAGAGACCCAGTACTTC; CDR3 protein: CASSLGWASGRYQETQYF
D gene: NA; clone size: once; V gene: TRBV10-3; J gene: TRBJ2-3; CDR3 DNA: TGTGCCACGAGTGGGGTTGCAACAGATACGCAGTATTTT; CDR3 protein: CATSGVATDTQYF